One sample yielded the 2 T cell receptor beta chains listed below, sequenced in a study of Graves' ophthalmopathy and Graves' hyperthyroidism. RNA transcripts served as template for amplifying TCR beta CDR3 sequences. First-round RT-PCR employed HTBI primers, with a second-round multiplex PCR after it. TCRdb processed the multiplex PCR reads anew with MiXCR; each CDR3 protein has one entry. This sample has under 800,000 distinct CDR3 sequences; around a fifth occur once, and the top ten carry approximately 6.5%. The material sequenced was peripheral blood. Every receptor here comes from a woman aged 18-29 years with stable Graves' hyperthyroidism. Some clones in this sample may be carry-over from other donors' samples.

This clonotype was detected ten times or more. The chain's CDR3 is CSARESGQGAVRYYGYTF. CDR3 in DNA: TGCAGTGCTAGAGAATCGGGACAGGGGGCCGTAAGATACTATGGCTACACCTTC. J is TRBJ1-2 and V is TRBV20-1, with TRBD1 identical over 12 bases. The length of the CDR3 is 18 residues. CDR1 and CDR2 from the germline V gene are DFQATT and SNEGSKA (reference sequence). With V trimmed by 0 bases and J by 3 bases, 11 bases remained unmatched.

This clonotype was picked up many times. J is TRBJ2-5 and V is TRBV6-1; tentatively, D is TRBD1 (6 bases). The germline V gene has CDR1 MNHNS and CDR2 SASEGT. This CDR3 is built from 13 residues. Between the trimmed V and J ends, which lost 6 bases and 1 base, there was a span of 9 bases. Here the CDR3 reads CASRGDTQETQYF. The CDR3 coding sequence is TGTGCCAGCAGGGGGGACACCCAAGAGACCCAGTACTTC.